This T cell receptor (beta chain) was documented in a study of cytomegalovirus exposure and HLA in healthy donors. Regarding the study as a whole: Analyzed later, most CMV-associated TCR beta chains appeared HLA-restricted. Altogether, more than 150 TCR beta chains were recorded as cytomegalovirus-associated.

Of note for this clone: What it binds is unknown.

This CDR3 is 16 amino acids long. Germline CDR1 KGHSH, CDR2 LQKENI. J was trimmed by 4 bases and V by 6 bases; bases with no gene match: 14. In the PCR, 60 Vbeta and 13 Jbeta primers were used. TCRdb keeps only in-frame clones here, not all; method: immunoSEQ multiplex PCR. The sample yields 200,000 to 250,000 clones, of which the top ten take up over 0.75%. The V call is TRBV18, the J call TRBJ1-2, with 7 bases fitting TRBD1. This TCR was recovered from a woman aged 25 to 39 in good health and CMV-seropositive. The sequenced material came from PBMCs. The CDR3, as DNA: TGTGCCAGCTCCCCTAACGCAGGGGGGCAGGCCTATGGCTACACCTTC. This gives the protein CASSPNAGGQAYGYTF.